Below, 17 T cell receptor beta chains from the same sample are listed, as sequenced in a study of technical replicates of blood from a handful of donors. Profiled with immunoSEQ multiplex PCR; TCRdb holds only in-frame clones, not every one. Here the sample spans about 97,000 clones, over 95% being singletons. The sample consisted of T cells isolated from PBMCs. The receptors originated from a human donor in good health.

J is TRBJ1-1 and V is TRBV30; D ambiguous. In germline, CDR1 is GTSNPN, CDR2 SVGIG (reference sequence). The V gene lost 3 bases and the J gene lost 0 bases, with 11 bases spanning the gap. The CDR3 totals 14 residues. The CDR3 reads CAWSSTPMNTEAFF. For the CDR3, the DNA is TGTGCCTGGAGCTCGACTCCGATGAACACTGAAGCTTTCTTT.

This rearrangement joins TRBV10-1 to TRBJ2-5; TRBD2 aligns across 7 bases. The CDR3 is 15 amino acids. CDR1 is WNHNN and CDR2 is SYGVQD in the germline V gene (reference sequence). Germline trimming cut 3 bases from V and 2 bases from J; bases unmatched to any gene: 6. The CDR3 bases are TGCGCCAGCAGTGATTCAAGCGGGACGCAAGAGACCCAGTACTTC. Protein product: CASSDSSGTQETQYF.

The chain employs TRBV2 and TRBJ2-7; D is uncertain. Germline values: CDR1 SNHLY, CDR2 FYNNEI. This CDR3 contains 14 residues. Trimming took 6 bases from V and 4 from J, leaving 16 bases between them. CDR3 sequence reads: CASRETLALYEQYF. CDR3 sequence (DNA): TGTGCCAGCAGAGAGACACTTGCTCTTTACGAGCAGTACTTC. Full variable domain (outside the CDR3, taken from reference TRBV2 and TRBJ2-7): EPEVTQTPSHQVTQMGQEVILRCVPISNHLYFYWYRQILGQKVEFLVSFYNNEISEKSEIFDDQFSVERPDGSNFTLKIRSTKLEDSAMYFCASRETLALYEQYFGPGTRLTVT.

The V and J genes are TRBV7-2 and TRBJ2-7; 7 nucleotides align to TRBD2. Germline V lookup: CDR1 SGHTA, CDR2 FQGNSA. The junction had 14 bases not matched to a gene; V was cut back by 5 bases and J by 4 bases. This CDR3 spans 16 amino acids. The CDR3 region has the DNA TGTGCCAGCAGCGGATGGGACCGACAAGCGGGGTACGAGCAGTACTTC. Translating it yields CASSGWDRQAGYEQYF. Combining the CDR3 with reference TRBV7-2 and TRBJ2-7 gives the whole variable domain GAGVSQSPSNKVTEKGKDVELRCDPISGHTALYWYRQSLGQGLEFLIYFQGNSAPDKSGLPSDRFSAERTGGSVSTLTIQRTQQEDSAVYLCASSGWDRQAGYEQYFGPGTRLTVT.

This clone was counted between two and nine times. Other DNA sequences of this sample code for an identical CDR3. The rearrangement joins TRBV6-1 to TRBJ1-5, with no clear D. This CDR3 is built from 13 residues. CDR1 MNHNS and CDR2 SASEGT come from the germline V gene. Trimming took 3 bases from V and 0 from J, leaving 3 bases between them. Here the CDR3 reads CASSDNSNQPQHF. In nucleotides, the CDR3 is TGTGCCAGCAGTGACAATAGCAATCAGCCCCAGCATTTT.

This clone has a single count. The CDR3 nucleotides are TGTGCCAGCAGCTCCTCACCCCACCCTATGCGGGAGGAAGAGACCCAGTACTTC. As protein: CASSSSPHPMREEETQYF. The V gene is TRBV28, the J gene TRBJ2-5, with TRBD2 matching 8 bases. In germline, CDR1 is MDHEN, CDR2 SYDVKM. J was trimmed by 3 bases and V by 6 bases; bases with no gene match: 18. The CDR3 loop spans 18 amino acids.

This chain joins TRBV28 and TRBJ2-1, with D possibly TRBD1 on 5 matching bases. Looked up from germline, CDR1 is MDHEN and CDR2 is SYDVKM. The CDR3 totals 13 residues. The V and J ends lost 2 bases and 12 bases respectively, with 14 bases between them. CDR3 sequence (DNA): TGTGCCAGCAGTTTACCAGACAGCCTTAGGCAGTTCTTC. This sequence encodes CASSLPDSLRQFF.

The chain employs TRBV10-2 and TRBJ2-7; TRBD1 is a possible D gene (6 bases). V was shortened by 6 bases and J by 1 base, with 13 bases between the two germline ends. The CDR3 has 14 residues. Germline V lookup: CDR1 WSHSY, CDR2 SAAADI. CDR3 nucleotides: TGCGCCAGCAGGGGGTGGGGGCGGTCCTACGAGCAGTACTTC. This translates into CASRGWGRSYEQYF.

This sequence joins TRBV5-6 and TRBJ1-1; D might be TRBD1 (6 bases). Germline V CDR1 and CDR2: SGHDT, YYEEEE. Trimming removed 0 bases from V and 4 bases from J, with 19 bases in between. There are 17 residues in the CDR3. CDR3 sequence reads: CASSLVGQGSWLTEAFF. The CDR3 DNA sequence: TGTGCCAGCAGCTTGGTTGGGCAGGGGAGTTGGCTCACTGAAGCTTTCTTT.

This chain uses TRBV6-4 with TRBJ1-2, with D possibly being TRBD1 (6 bases). This CDR3 region has 16 residues. V shed 3 bases and J shed 5 bases, with 19 bases lying between them. Germline assignment: CDR1 MRHNA and CDR2 SNTAGT. The CDR3 nucleotides are TGTGCCAGCAGTGAATCTCTGACAGGACATTTGTATGGCTACACCTTC. Amino acids: CASSESLTGHLYGYTF.

This rearrangement joins TRBV15 to TRBJ1-3; D call uncertain. The CDR3 length is 15 residues. V lost 1 base and J 8 bases, leaving 15 bases between the germline ends. Germline CDR1 is LNHNV and CDR2 is YYDKDF (reference sequence). CDR3 nucleotides: TGTGCCACCAGCAGAGCCGGCCCAGCAGCGGACACCATATATTTT. Translated: CATSRAGPAADTIYF.

The CDR3 DNA is TGTGCCAGCAGTTACTCTGTCCGTTATGAGCAGTTCTTC. Translated: CASSYSVRYEQFF. The rearrangement links TRBV6-5 to TRBJ2-1; D not certain. CDR3 length equals 13 residues. The V and J ends lost 0 bases and 8 bases respectively, with 8 bases between them. Germline-derived CDR1 and CDR2 are MNHEY and SVGAGI.

The CDR3 reads CASGLLVFNEQFF. The CDR3 bases are TGTGCCAGCGGGTTACTAGTTTTCAATGAGCAGTTCTTC. V is TRBV9 and J is TRBJ2-1, with TRBD2 as a possible D gene (5 bases). Per germline, CDR1 SGDLS and CDR2 YYNGEE. The CDR3 runs 13 residues. V was shortened by 7 bases and J by 6 bases, with 14 bases between the two germline ends.

The chain couples TRBV4-2 to TRBJ2-2, with TRBD2 identical over 13 bases. Unmatched junction bases numbered 8, after V lost 4 bases and J lost 0 bases. The CDR3 is 19 residues long. CDR1 is LGHNA and CDR2 is YNFKEQ in the germline V gene. The CDR3 reads CASSRRLAGGGANTGELFF. For the CDR3, the DNA is TGTGCCAGCAGCCGCCGACTAGCGGGAGGTGGGGCGAACACCGGGGAGCTGTTTTTT.

Only one count was recorded for this clone. V and J are TRBV12-5 and TRBJ2-3; maybe TRBD2 (7 bases). CDR3 length: 15 residues. Germline assignment: CDR1 LGHNT and CDR2 FRNRAP. The V and J ends lost 5 bases and 2 bases respectively, with 14 bases between them. CDR3 nucleotides: TGTGCTAGTGGTCGCGGAGGGGGGGCCACAGATACGCAGTATTTT. It yields the protein CASGRGGGATDTQYF.

This sequence joins TRBV6-5 and TRBJ2-1; D is unresolved. The germline V gene has CDR1 MNHEY and CDR2 SVGAGI. Trimming shortened V by 2 bases and J by 4 bases, and 9 bases separated the two germline ends. The CDR3 contains 14 residues. The CDR3 loop is CASSYASEYNEQFF. CDR3 sequence (DNA): TGTGCCAGCAGTTACGCCTCAGAATACAATGAGCAGTTCTTC.

The chain recombines TRBV11-2 with TRBJ2-3, with TRBD2 as a possible D gene (5 bases). This CDR3 region has 18 residues. V was trimmed by 3 bases and J by 2 bases, leaving 21 bases between them. Germline V CDR1 and CDR2: SGHAT, FQNNGV. The CDR3 sequence: CASSFPRTAAVITDTQYF. CDR3 nucleotide sequence: TGTGCCAGCAGCTTTCCTAGGACCGCAGCGGTTATCACAGATACGCAGTATTTT.